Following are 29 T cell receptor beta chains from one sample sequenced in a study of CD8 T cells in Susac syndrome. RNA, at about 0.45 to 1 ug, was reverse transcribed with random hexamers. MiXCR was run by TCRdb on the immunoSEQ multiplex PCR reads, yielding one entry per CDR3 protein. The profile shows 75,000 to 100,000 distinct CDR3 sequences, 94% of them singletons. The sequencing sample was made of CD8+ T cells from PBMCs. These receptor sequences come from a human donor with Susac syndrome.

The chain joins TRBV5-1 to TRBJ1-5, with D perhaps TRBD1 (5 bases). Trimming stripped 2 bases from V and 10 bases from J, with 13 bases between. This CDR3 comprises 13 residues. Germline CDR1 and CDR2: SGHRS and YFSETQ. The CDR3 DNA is TGCGCCAGCAGCTTCACTTCAGGGAAACCCCAGCATTTT. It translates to CASSFTSGKPQHF.

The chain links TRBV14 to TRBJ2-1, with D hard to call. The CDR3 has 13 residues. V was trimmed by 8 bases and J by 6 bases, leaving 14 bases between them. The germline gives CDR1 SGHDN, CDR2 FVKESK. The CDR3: CASRSRGSNEQFF. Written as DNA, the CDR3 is TGTGCCAGCCGGTCTCGCGGAAGCAATGAGCAGTTCTTC.

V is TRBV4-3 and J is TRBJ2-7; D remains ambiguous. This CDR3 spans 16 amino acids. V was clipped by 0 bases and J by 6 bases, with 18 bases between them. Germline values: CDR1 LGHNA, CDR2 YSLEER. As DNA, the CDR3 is TGCGCCAGCAGCCAAGATACTGCTCCTACTCCGGGCGAGCAGTACTTC. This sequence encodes CASSQDTAPTPGEQYF.

CDR3 DNA sequence: TGTGCCAGCAGTCCCCTCCCGGGCGAGCAGTACTTC. It yields the protein CASSPLPGEQYF. This rearrangement joins TRBV6-5 to TRBJ2-7, with unresolved D. In germline, CDR1 is MNHEY, CDR2 SVGAGI. V was cut by 5 bases and J by 6 bases, with 11 bases left in between. The CDR3 totals 12 residues.

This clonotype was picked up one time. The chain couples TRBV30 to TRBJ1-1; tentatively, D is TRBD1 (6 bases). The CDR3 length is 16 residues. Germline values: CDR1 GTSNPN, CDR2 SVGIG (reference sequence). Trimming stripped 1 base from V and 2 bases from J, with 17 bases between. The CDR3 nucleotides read TGTGCCTGGAGTGATCAGGGGAGGGGACCTAACACTGAAGCTTTCTTT. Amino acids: CAWSDQGRGPNTEAFF.

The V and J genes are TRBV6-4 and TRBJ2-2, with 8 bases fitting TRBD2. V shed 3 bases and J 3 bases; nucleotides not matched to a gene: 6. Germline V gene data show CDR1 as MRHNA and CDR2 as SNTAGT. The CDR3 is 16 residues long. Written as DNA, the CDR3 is TGTGCCAGCAGTGAAGGTAGCGGGGAGTACACCGGGGAGCTGTTTTTT. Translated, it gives CASSEGSGEYTGELFF.

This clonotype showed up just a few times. DNA for the CDR3: TGCAGTGCTAGGCAGTCCTACGAGCAGTACTTC. Residues: CSARQSYEQYF. The V gene is TRBV20-1, the J gene TRBJ2-7, with no clear D. Between the trimmed V and J ends, which lost 3 bases and 1 base, there was a span of 4 bases. Germline V gene data show CDR1 as DFQATT and CDR2 as SNEGSKA (reference sequence). The CDR3 sequence is 11 residues long.

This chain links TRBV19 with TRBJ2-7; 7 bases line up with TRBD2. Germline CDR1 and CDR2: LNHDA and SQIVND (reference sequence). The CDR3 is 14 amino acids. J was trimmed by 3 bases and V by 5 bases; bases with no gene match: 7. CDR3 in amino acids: CASSSGLGNYEQYF. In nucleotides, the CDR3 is TGTGCCAGTAGTTCCGGACTAGGGAACTACGAGCAGTACTTC.

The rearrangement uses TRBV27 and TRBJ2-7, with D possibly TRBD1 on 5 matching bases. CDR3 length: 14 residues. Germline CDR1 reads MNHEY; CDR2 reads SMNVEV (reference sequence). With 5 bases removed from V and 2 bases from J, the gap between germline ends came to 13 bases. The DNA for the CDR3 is TGTGCCAGCAGTACCTCACAGGACGCCTACGAGCAGTACTTC. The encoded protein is CASSTSQDAYEQYF.

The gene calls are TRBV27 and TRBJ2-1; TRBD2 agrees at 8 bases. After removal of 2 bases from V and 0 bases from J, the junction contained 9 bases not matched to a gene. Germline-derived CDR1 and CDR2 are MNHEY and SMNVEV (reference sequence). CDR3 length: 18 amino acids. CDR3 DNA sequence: TGTGCCAGCAGTTTAGTTAGCGGGATCGGGAGCTCCTACAATGAGCAGTTCTTC. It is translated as CASSLVSGIGSSYNEQFF.

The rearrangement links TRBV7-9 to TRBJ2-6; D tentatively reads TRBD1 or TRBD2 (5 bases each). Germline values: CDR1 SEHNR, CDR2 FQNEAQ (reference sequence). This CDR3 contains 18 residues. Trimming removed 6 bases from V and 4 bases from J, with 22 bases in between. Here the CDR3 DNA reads TGTGCCAGCAGGACAAGTGGGACCGGGCTGCGGGGGGCCAACGTCCTGACTTTC. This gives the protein CASRTSGTGLRGANVLTF.

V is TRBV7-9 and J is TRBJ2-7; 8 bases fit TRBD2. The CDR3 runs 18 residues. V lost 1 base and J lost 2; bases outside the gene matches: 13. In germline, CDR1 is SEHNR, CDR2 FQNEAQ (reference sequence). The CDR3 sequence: CASSLGFWGAGAPYEQYF. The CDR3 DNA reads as TGTGCCAGCAGCTTAGGTTTTTGGGGAGCGGGGGCTCCCTACGAGCAGTACTTC.

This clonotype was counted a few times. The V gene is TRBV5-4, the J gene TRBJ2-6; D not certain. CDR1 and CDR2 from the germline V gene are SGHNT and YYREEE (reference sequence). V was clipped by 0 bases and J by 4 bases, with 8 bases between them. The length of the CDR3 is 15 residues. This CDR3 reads CASSLAWVGANVLTF. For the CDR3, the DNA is TGTGCCAGCAGCTTGGCTTGGGTAGGGGCCAACGTCCTGACTTTC.

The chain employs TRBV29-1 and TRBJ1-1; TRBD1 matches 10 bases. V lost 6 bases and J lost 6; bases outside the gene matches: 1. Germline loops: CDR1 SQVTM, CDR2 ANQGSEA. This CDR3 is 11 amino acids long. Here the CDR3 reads CSVGQGAEAFF. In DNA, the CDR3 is TGCAGCGTCGGACAGGGGGCTGAAGCTTTCTTT.

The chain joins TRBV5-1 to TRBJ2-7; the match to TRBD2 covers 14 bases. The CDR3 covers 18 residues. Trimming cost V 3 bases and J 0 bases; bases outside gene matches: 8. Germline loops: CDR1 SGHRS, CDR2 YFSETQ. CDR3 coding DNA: TGCGCCAGCAGCTGGACCGGGACTAGCGGGGGTCTCTCCTACGAGCAGTACTTC. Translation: CASSWTGTSGGLSYEQYF.

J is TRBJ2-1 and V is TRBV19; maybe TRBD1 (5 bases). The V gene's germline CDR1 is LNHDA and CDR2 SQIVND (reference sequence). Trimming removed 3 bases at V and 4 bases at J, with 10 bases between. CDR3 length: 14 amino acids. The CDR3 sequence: CASSMGAGYNEQFF. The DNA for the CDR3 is TGTGCCAGTAGTATGGGTGCAGGGTACAATGAGCAGTTCTTC. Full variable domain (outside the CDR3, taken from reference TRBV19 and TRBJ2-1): DGGITQSPKYLFRKEGQNVTLSCEQNLNHDAMYWYRQDPGQGLRLIYYSQIVNDFQKGDIAEGYSVSREKKESFPLTVTSAQKNPTAFYLCASSMGAGYNEQFFGPGTRLTVL.

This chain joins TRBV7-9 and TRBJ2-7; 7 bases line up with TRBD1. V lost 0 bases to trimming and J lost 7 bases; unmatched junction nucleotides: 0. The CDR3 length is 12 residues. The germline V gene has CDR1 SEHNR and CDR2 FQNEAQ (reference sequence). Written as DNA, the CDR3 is TGTGCCAGCAGCTTAGCGGACAGGGAGCAGTACTTC. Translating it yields CASSLADREQYF.

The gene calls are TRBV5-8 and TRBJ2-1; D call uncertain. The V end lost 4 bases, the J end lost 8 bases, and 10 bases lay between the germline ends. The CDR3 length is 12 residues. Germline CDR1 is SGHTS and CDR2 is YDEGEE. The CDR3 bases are TGTGCCAGCAGCCTGAGTGGGGATGAGCAGTTCTTC. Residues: CASSLSGDEQFF.

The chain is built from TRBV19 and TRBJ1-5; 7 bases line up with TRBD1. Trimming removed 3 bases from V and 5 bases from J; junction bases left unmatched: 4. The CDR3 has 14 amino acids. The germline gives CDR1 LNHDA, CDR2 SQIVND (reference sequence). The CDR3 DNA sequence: TGTGCCAGTAGTATTGACAGGGTTGATCAGCCCCAGCATTTT. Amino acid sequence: CASSIDRVDQPQHF.

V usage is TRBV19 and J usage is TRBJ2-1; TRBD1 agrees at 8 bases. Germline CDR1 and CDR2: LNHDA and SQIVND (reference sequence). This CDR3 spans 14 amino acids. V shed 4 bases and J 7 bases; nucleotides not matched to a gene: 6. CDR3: CASSRIQGGNEQFF. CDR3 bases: TGTGCCAGTAGTAGAATACAGGGGGGAAATGAGCAGTTCTTC.

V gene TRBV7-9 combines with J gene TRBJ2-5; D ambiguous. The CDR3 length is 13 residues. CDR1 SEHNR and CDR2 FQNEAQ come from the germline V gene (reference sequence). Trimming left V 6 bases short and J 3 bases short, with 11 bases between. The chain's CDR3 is CASSKRTEETQYF. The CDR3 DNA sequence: TGTGCCAGCAGTAAAAGGACGGAAGAGACCCAGTACTTC.

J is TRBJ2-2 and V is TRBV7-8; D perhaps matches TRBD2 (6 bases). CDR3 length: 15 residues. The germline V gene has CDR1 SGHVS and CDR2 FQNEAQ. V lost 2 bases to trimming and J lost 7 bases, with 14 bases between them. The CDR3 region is CASSLRLGVDGELFF. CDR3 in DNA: TGTGCCAGCAGCTTAAGACTAGGCGTAGACGGGGAGCTGTTTTTT.

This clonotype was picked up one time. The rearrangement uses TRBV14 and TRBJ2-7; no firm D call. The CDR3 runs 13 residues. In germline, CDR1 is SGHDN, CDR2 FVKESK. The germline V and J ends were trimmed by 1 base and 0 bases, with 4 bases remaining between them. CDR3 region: CASSQASSYEQYF. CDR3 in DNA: TGTGCCAGCAGCCAAGCTAGCTCCTACGAGCAGTACTTC.

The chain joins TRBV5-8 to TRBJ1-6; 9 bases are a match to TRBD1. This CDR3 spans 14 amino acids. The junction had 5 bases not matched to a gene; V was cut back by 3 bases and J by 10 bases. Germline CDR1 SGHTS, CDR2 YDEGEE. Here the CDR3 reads CASSSGTGSSPLHF. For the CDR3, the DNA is TGTGCCAGCAGCTCCGGGACAGGGAGCTCACCCCTCCACTTT.

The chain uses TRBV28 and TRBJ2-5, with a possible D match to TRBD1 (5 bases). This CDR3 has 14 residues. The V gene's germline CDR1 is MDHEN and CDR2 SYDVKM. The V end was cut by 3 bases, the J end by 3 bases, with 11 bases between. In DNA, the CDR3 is TGTGCCAGCAGTTTGGGCGAAGGGGAAGAGACCCAGTACTTC. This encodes CASSLGEGEETQYF.

CDR3 coding DNA: TGTGCCAGCAGCCCCGGCCGGACAGGGGTGGTCGAGCAGTACTTC. Translated, it gives CASSPGRTGVVEQYF. The genes are TRBV6-2 or TRBV6-3 and TRBJ2-7; 9 nucleotides line up with TRBD1. The germline V gene encodes CDR1 MNHEY and CDR2 SVGEGT. V lost 6 bases to trimming and J lost 6 bases; unmatched junction nucleotides: 12. The length of the CDR3 is 15 residues.

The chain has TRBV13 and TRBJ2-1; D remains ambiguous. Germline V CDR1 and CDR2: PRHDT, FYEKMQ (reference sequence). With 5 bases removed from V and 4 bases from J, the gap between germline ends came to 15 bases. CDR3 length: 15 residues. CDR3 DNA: TGTGCCAGCAGCGAAAAATCGGACCTTTACAATGAGCAGTTCTTC. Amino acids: CASSEKSDLYNEQFF. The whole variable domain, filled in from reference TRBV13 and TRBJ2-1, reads AAGVIQSPRHLIKEKRETATLKCYPIPRHDTVYWYQQGPGQDPQFLISFYEKMQSDKGSIPDRFSAQQFSDYHSELNMSSLELGDSALYFCASSEKSDLYNEQFFGPGTRLTVL.

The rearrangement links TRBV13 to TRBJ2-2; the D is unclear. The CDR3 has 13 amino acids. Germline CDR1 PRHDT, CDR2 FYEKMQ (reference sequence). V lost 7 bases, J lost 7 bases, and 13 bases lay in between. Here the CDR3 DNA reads TGTGCCAGCACCTCCCGGATGGTCGGGGAGCTGTTTTTT. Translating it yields CASTSRMVGELFF.

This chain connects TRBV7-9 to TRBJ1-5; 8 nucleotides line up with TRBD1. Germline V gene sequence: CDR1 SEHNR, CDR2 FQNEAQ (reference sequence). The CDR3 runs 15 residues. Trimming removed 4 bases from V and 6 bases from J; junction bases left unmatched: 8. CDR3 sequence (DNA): TGTGCCAGCAGCTCGGACAGGGAGAGGACTCAGCCCCAGCATTTT. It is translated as CASSSDRERTQPQHF.